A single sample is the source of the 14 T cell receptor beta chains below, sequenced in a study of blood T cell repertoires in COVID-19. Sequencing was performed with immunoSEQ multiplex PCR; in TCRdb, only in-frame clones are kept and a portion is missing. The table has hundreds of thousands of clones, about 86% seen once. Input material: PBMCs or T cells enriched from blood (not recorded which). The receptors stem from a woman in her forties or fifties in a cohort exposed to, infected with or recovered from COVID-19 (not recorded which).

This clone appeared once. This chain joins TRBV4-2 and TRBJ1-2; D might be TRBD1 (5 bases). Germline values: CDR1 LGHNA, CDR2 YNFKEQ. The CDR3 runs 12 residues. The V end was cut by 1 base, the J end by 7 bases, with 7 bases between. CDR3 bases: TGTGCCAGCAGCCAAGGGACATCTGGCTACACCTTC. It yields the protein CASSQGTSGYTF.

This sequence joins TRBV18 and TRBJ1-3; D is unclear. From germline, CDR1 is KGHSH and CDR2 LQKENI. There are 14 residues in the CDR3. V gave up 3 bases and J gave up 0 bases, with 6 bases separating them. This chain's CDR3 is CASSPGYSGNTIYF. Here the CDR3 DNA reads TGTGCCAGCTCACCCGGTTACTCTGGAAACACCATATATTTT.

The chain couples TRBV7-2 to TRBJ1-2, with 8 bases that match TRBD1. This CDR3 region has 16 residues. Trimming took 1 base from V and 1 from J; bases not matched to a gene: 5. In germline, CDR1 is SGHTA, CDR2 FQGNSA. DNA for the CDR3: TGTGCCAGCAGCTTAGTCGGGACAGGCATTAACTATGGCTACACCTTC. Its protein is CASSLVGTGINYGYTF.

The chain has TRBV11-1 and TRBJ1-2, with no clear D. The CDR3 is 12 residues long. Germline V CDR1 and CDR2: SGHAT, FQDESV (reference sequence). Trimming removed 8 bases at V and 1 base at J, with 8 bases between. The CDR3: CASGPHNYGYTF. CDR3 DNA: TGTGCCAGCGGGCCTCATAACTATGGCTACACCTTC.

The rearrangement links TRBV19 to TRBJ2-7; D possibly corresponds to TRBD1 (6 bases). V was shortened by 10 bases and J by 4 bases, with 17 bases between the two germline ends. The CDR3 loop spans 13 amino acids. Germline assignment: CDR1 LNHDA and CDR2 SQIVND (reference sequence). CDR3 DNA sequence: TGTGCCACCCGGCAGGGGATTTATTACGAGCAGTACTTC. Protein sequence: CATRQGIYYEQYF.

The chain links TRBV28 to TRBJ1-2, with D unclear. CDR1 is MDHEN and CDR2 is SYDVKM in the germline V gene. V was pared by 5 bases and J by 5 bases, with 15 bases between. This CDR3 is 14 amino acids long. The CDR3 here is CASSDPGRGYGYTF. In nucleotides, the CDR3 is TGTGCCAGCAGTGACCCTGGACGCGGGTATGGCTACACCTTC.

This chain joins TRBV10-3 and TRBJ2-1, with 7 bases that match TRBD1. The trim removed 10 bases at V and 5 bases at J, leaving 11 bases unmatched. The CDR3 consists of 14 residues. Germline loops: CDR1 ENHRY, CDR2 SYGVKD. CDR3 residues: CASRGTELHNEQFF. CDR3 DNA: TGTGCCAGCCGAGGGACAGAACTACACAATGAGCAGTTCTTC.

The CDR3: CASSTPRTGGSGEQYF. In nucleotides, the CDR3 is TGTGCCAGTAGTACACCTCGGACAGGGGGTTCGGGCGAGCAGTACTTC. The chain carries TRBV19 and TRBJ2-7; 10 nucleotides match TRBD1. V lost 4 bases to trimming and J lost 6 bases; unmatched junction nucleotides: 12. Germline loops: CDR1 LNHDA, CDR2 SQIVND (reference sequence). This CDR3 region has 16 residues.

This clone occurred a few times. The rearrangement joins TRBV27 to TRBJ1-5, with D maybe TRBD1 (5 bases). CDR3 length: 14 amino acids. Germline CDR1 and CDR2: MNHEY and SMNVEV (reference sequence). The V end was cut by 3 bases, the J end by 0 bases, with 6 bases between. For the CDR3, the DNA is TGTGCCAGCAGTTTGACAGTTAGCAATCAGCCCCAGCATTTT. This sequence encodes CASSLTVSNQPQHF.

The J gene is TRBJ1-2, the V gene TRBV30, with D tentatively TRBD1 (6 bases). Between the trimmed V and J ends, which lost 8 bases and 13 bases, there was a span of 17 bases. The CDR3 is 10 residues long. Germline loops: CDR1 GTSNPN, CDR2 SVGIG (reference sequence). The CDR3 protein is CAGGRSPSTF. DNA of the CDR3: TGTGCCGGGGGGCGGTCCCCAAGCACCTTC.

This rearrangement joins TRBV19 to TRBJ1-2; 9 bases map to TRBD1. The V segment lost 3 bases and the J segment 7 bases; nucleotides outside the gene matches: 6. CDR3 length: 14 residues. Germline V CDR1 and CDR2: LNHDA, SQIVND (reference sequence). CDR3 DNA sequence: TGTGCCAGTAGTATCTATGGACAGGGGCTTGGCTACACCTTC. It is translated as CASSIYGQGLGYTF.

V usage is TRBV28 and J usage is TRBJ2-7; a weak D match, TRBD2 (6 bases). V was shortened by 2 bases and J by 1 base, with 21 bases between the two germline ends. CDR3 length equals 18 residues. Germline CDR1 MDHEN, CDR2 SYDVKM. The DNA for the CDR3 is TGTGCCAGCAGTTTAAATCCCCCAAGTGGCGGGGCATCCTACGAGCAGTACTTC. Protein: CASSLNPPSGGASYEQYF. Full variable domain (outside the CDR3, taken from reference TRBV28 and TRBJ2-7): DVKVTQSSRYLVKRTGEKVFLECVQDMDHENMFWYRQDPGLGLRLIYFSYDVKMKEKGDIPEGYSVSREKKERFSLILESASTNQTSMYLCASSLNPPSGGASYEQYFGPGTRLTVT.

CDR3 amino acids: CASSPIQVQETQYF. CDR3 nucleotide sequence: TGTGCCAGCAGCCCCATCCAGGTACAAGAGACCCAGTACTTC. The chain couples TRBV7-8 to TRBJ2-5, with D hard to call. Trimming removed 5 bases at V and 2 bases at J, with 12 bases between. Germline V gene data show CDR1 as SGHVS and CDR2 as FQNEAQ. This CDR3 has 14 amino acids.

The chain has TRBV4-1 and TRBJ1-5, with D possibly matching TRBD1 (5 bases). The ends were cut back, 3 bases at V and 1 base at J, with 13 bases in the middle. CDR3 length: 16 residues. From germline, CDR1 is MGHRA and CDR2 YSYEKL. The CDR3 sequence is CASSQIRAVSNQPQHF. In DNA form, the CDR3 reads TGCGCCAGCAGCCAGATCAGGGCGGTGAGCAATCAGCCCCAGCATTTT.